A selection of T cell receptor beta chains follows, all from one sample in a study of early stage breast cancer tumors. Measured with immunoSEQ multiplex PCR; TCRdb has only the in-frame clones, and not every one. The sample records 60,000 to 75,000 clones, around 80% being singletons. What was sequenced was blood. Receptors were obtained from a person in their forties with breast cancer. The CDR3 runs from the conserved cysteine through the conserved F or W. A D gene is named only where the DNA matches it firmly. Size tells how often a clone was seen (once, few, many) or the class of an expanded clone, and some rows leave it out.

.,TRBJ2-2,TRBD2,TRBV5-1,CASSLDSGDTGELFF,TGCGCCAGCAGCTTGGATAGCGGGGACACCGGGGAGCTGTTTTTT
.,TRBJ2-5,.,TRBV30,CAWSVRGETQYF,TGTGCCTGGAGTGTACGGGGGGAGACCCAGTACTTC
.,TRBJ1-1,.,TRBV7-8,CASSSTGGRTEAFF,TGTGCCAGCAGCTCGACCGGGGGGAGGACTGAAGCTTTCTTT
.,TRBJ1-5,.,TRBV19,CASSTLTAVSNQPQHF,TGTGCCAGTAGTACCTTAACAGCGGTTAGCAATCAGCCCCAGCATTTT
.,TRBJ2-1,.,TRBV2,CASTTQLSSYNEQFF,TGTGCCAGTACTACACAATTAAGCTCCTACAATGAGCAGTTCTTC
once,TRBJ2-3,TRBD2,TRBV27,CASSLAGTSTDTQYF,TGTGCCAGCAGCCTAGCGGGGACTAGCACAGATACGCAGTATTTT
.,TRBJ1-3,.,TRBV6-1,CASSLWGAEGNTIYF,TGTGCCAGCAGCCTCTGGGGGGCTGAAGGAAACACCATATATTTT
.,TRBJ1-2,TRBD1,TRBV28,CASSPATGGFGYTF,TGTGCCAGCAGTCCTGCGACAGGGGGCTTTGGCTACACCTTC
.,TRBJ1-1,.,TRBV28,CASTSLWTRRDTEAFF,TGTGCCAGCACCTCCCTCTGGACCCGAAGGGACACTGAAGCTTTCTTT
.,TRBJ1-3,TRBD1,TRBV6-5,CASSSTGGPGNTIYF,TGTGCCAGCAGTTCGACAGGGGGCCCTGGAAACACCATATATTTT
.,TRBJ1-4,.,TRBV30,CAWMRTANEKLFF,TGTGCCTGGATGAGGACAGCTAATGAAAAACTGTTTTTT
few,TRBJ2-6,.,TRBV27,CASRASGANVLTF,TGTGCCAGCAGAGCCTCTGGGGCCAACGTCCTGACTTTC
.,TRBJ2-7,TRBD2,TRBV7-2,CASSGWREGGEQYF,TGTGCCAGCAGTGGGTGGCGGGAGGGTGGCGAGCAGTACTTC
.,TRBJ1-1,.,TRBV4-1,CASSQDRKGRGTEAFF,TGCGCCAGCAGCCAAGATCGAAAGGGCCGGGGCACTGAAGCTTTCTTT
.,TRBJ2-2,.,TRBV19,CASSLPLDRFPYTGELFF,TGTGCCAGTAGCCTCCCTCTAGACAGGTTTCCTTACACCGGGGAGCTGTTTTTT
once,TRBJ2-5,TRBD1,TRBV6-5,CASSYSTGVETQYF,TGTGCCAGCAGTTACAGCACAGGGGTGGAGACCCAGTACTTC
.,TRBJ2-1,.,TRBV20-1,CSAWGHNEQFF,TGCAGTGCCTGGGGGCACAATGAGCAGTTCTTC
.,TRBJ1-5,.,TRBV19,CASSIPGREANQPQHF,TGTGCCAGTAGTATACCGGGACGGGAGGCAAATCAGCCCCAGCATTTT
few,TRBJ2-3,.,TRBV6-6,CASSGGAADTQYF,TGTGCCAGCAGTGGAGGGGCGGCAGATACGCAGTATTTT
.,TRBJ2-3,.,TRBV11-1,CASSQGTLSRTDTQYF,TGTGCCAGCAGCCAGGGGACCCTATCCCGTACAGATACGCAGTATTTT
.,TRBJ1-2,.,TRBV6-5,CASRRGSRADYGYTF,TGTGCCAGCAGACGTGGATCGAGGGCAGACTATGGCTACACCTTC
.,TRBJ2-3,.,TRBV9,CASSVEGWTDTQYF,TGTGCCAGCAGCGTAGAAGGGTGGACAGATACGCAGTATTTT
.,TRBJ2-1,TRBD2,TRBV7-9,CASSPQRGSSYNEQFF,TGTGCCAGCAGCCCTCAGCGGGGGAGCTCCTACAATGAGCAGTTCTTC
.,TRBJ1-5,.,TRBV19,CASSYTLQPQHF,TGTGCCAGTAGTTACACACTGCAGCCCCAGCATTTT
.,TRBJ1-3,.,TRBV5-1,CASSLAGTVGNTIYF,TGCGCCAGCAGCTTGGCAGGAACGGTTGGAAACACCATATATTTT
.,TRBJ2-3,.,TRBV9,CASSATGVRADTQYF,TGTGCCAGCAGCGCCACGGGAGTACGGGCAGATACGCAGTATTTT
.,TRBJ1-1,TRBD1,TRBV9,CASSVGAGGVGNTEAFF,TGTGCCAGCAGCGTAGGAGCAGGGGGCGTTGGAAACACTGAAGCTTTCTTT
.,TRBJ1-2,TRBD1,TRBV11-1,CASSKQGARGYTF,TGTGCCAGCAGCAAACAGGGGGCCCGAGGCTACACCTTC
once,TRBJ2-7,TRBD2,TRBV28,CASSWTSGRYYYEQYF,TGTGCCAGCAGTTGGACTAGCGGGAGGTATTACTACGAGCAGTACTTC
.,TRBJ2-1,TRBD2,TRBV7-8,CASSPSGRNSYNEQFF,TGTGCCAGCAGCCCTAGCGGGAGGAACTCCTACAATGAGCAGTTCTTC
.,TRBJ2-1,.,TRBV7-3,CASSLKGTNEQFF,TGTGCCAGCAGCTTAAAGGGTACGAATGAGCAGTTCTTC
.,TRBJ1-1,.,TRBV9,CASSLRMNTEAFF,TGTGCCAGCAGCTTAAGGATGAACACTGAAGCTTTCTTT
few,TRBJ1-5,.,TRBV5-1,CASSLYGNQPQHF,TGCGCCAGCAGCTTGTATGGCAATCAGCCCCAGCATTTT
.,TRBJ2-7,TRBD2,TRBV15,CATSRGLAGPYEQYF,TGTGCCACCAGCAGAGGGCTAGCGGGACCTTACGAGCAGTACTTC
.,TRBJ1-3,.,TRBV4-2,CASSQGESSGNTIYF,TGTGCCAGCAGCCAAGGTGAGAGCTCTGGAAACACCATATATTTT
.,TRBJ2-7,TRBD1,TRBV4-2,CASSLTGALKYEQYF,TGTGCCAGCAGCCTCACAGGGGCCTTAAAGTACGAGCAGTACTTC
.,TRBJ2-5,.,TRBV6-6,CASSPLAETQYF,TGTGCCAGCAGTCCCTTGGCCGAGACCCAGTACTTC
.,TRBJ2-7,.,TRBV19,CASSPLGGTYEQYF,TGTGCCAGTAGTCCCCTTGGTGGGACCTACGAGCAGTACTTC
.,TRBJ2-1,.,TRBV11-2,CASRQGGVYNEQFF,TGTGCCAGCAGACAGGGGGGGGTTTACAATGAGCAGTTCTTC
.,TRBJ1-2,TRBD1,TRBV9,CASSVETGGNNYGYTF,TGTGCCAGCAGCGTAGAGACAGGGGGCAACAACTATGGCTACACCTTC
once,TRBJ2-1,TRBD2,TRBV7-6,CASSLGILAGVPNEQFF,TGTGCCAGCAGCTTAGGGATACTAGCGGGAGTCCCCAATGAGCAGTTCTTC
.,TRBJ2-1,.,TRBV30,CAWTSARLSSYNEQFF,TGTGCCTGGACTAGCGCGAGGCTAAGCTCCTACAATGAGCAGTTCTTC
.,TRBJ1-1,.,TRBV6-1,CASSEMSTRTNTEAFF,TGTGCCAGCAGTGAAATGTCAACCCGGACGAACACTGAAGCTTTCTTT
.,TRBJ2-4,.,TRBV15,CATSRDSPANIQYF,TGTGCCACCAGCAGGGACAGTCCCGCCAACATTCAGTACTTC
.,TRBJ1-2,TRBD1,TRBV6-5,CASSYLTGGFGYTF,TGTGCCAGCAGTTACCTAACAGGGGGCTTTGGCTACACCTTC
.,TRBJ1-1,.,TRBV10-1,CASSVGTANTEAFF,TGCGCCAGCAGTGTAGGGACGGCGAACACTGAAGCTTTCTTT
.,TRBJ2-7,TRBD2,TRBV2,CASRLLADPPYEQYF,TGTGCCAGCAGATTACTAGCGGACCCCCCCTACGAGCAGTACTTC
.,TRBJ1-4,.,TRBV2,CASNPHRATNEKLFF,TGTGCCAGCAATCCCCACAGAGCAACTAATGAAAAACTGTTTTTT